This T cell receptor beta chain was documented in a study of OX40 agonist ivuxolimab in advanced cancers. General study points: Low normalized clonal expansion also occurred in some nonresponding patients.

The repertoire was sequenced with immunoSEQ multiplex PCR; TCRdb's copy has only in-frame clones and lacks some. The sample lists around 100,000 clones, 90% to 95% seen once, with around 0.3% in the top ten. Per the germline V gene, CDR1 is MDHEN and CDR2 is SYDVKM. The CDR3 runs to 12 residues. Trimming left V 6 bases short and J 5 bases short, with 10 bases between. Turning to this clone: Its antigen is currently unknown.

The sequenced sample was CD4+ or CD8+ T cells sorted from blood, obtained in a trial of the OX40 agonist ivuxolimab. The chain joins TRBV28 to TRBJ1-1; D gene ambiguous. The TCR comes from an adult with an advanced solid tumor such as melanoma, head and neck, liver or kidney cancer. Here the CDR3 DNA reads TGTGCCAGCAGCCTGGTGGAAACTGAAGCTTTCTTT. Translating gives CASSLVETEAFF.